A selection of T cell receptor beta chains follows, all from one sample in a study of shared clonotypes between healthy human individuals. Libraries were prepared by immunoSEQ multiplex PCR; TCRdb keeps only in-frame clonotypes and omits some of them. The sample contains more than 150,000 clones, approximately 92% of which appear only once. Sequencing input: naive CD4+ T cells sorted from blood. These TCRs come from a woman in her 30s in good health. The CDR3 runs from the conserved cysteine through the conserved F or W. The order of the fields is clone size, D gene, V gene, CDR3 length, J gene, CDR3 protein, CDR3 DNA. A D gene is named only where the DNA matches it firmly. The size entry is marked missing in some rows and otherwise reads once, few, many or a size class.

once	-	TRBV19	15	TRBJ2-6	CASSITLSGANVLTF	TGTGCCAGTAGTATTACCCTCTCTGGGGCCAACGTCCTGACTTTC
-	-	TRBV28	16	TRBJ1-5	CASSLLGGGEDQPQHF	TGTGCCAGCAGCCTCCTCGGCGGGGGAGAGGATCAGCCCCAGCATTTT
-	TRBD1	TRBV9	15	TRBJ2-7	CASSAFWTGGYEQYF	TGTGCCAGCAGCGCCTTTTGGACAGGGGGGTACGAGCAGTACTTC
-	-	TRBV29-1	13	TRBJ1-5	CSVGVFSNQPQHF	TGCAGCGTCGGAGTTTTTAGCAATCAGCCCCAGCATTTT
-	TRBD1	TRBV28	15	TRBJ1-4	CASSILGGLGEKLFF	TGTGCCAGCAGCATATTAGGGGGCCTAGGAGAAAAACTGTTTTTT
-	-	TRBV7-5	15	TRBJ2-4	CVRSLVGDSCNIQYF	TGTGTCAGAAGCTTAGTTGGCGATTCATGTAACATTCAGTACTTC
-	-	TRBV5-1	13	TRBJ1-2	CASSAQGGYGYTF	TGCGCCAGCAGCGCACAGGGAGGCTATGGCTACACCTTC
-	-	TRBV28	13	TRBJ1-2	CASSDTSNYGYTF	TGTGCCAGCTCAGACACCTCTAACTATGGCTACACCTTC
-	-	TRBV19	16	TRBJ1-6	CASSVTGTANNSPLHF	TGTGCCAGTAGTGTAACCGGGACGGCTAATAATTCACCCCTCCACTTT
-	-	TRBV28	13	TRBJ1-1	CASSFGLVTEAFF	TGTGCCAGCAGTTTTGGACTGGTCACTGAAGCTTTCTTT
-	-	TRBV30	15	TRBJ1-6	CAWSVLKGRNSPLHF	TGTGCCTGGAGTGTACTGAAGGGACGGAATTCACCCCTCCACTTT